The 24 T cell receptor beta chains given below trace back to one sample, sequenced in a study of T cell responses to AZD1222 COVID-19 vaccine. Profiling relied on immunoSEQ multiplex PCR, and the TCRdb table lists in-frame clones only, not all of them. The table includes under 140,000 clones, 85% to 95% detected once. Sample: peripheral blood, taken 28 days after the second AZD1222 dose. The receptor source for this set is an adult who received the AZD1222 COVID-19 vaccine.

In nucleotides, the CDR3 is TGTGCCAGCAGCGGCAGTGCCCACTATGGCTACACCTTC. Residues: CASSGSAHYGYTF. This chain joins TRBV27 and TRBJ1-2; the D is unclear. The CDR3 has 13 residues. V shed 6 bases and J shed 3 bases, with 11 bases lying between them. Looked up from germline, CDR1 is MNHEY and CDR2 is SMNVEV (reference sequence).

The rearrangement links TRBV12-3 or TRBV12-4 to TRBJ1-2; D call uncertain. The germline V and J ends were trimmed by 3 bases and 8 bases, with 7 bases remaining between them. This CDR3 comprises 11 residues. The CDR3 region has the DNA TGTGCCAGCAGTTTTAGGGAGGGCTACACCTTC. Translated: CASSFREGYTF.

J is TRBJ1-1 and V is TRBV19, with D uncertain. The CDR3 sequence is 13 residues long. Between the trimmed V and J ends, which lost 6 bases and 0 bases, there was a span of 8 bases. Germline assignment: CDR1 LNHDA and CDR2 SQIVND (reference sequence). The CDR3 loop is CASRKVMNTEAFF. CDR3 nucleotide sequence: TGTGCCAGTAGGAAGGTAATGAACACTGAAGCTTTCTTT.

CDR3 amino acids: CSAESPDTQYF. CDR3 bases: TGCAGTGCCGAATCCCCAGATACGCAGTATTTT. V gene TRBV20-1 combines with J gene TRBJ2-3; D remains ambiguous. CDR3 length equals 11 residues. The V gene lost 6 bases and the J gene lost 4 bases, with 8 bases spanning the gap. CDR1 and CDR2 from the germline V gene are DFQATT and SNEGSKA (reference sequence).

This chain joins TRBV11-1 and TRBJ2-5, with D uncertain. The CDR3 runs to 13 residues. Trimming took off 4 bases at V and 5 bases at J, with 11 bases between the two ends. The germline gives CDR1 SGHAT, CDR2 FQDESV (reference sequence). CDR3 sequence: CASSYRVLETQYF. The CDR3 DNA is TGTGCCAGCAGCTACCGGGTCCTCGAGACCCAGTACTTC.

The chain combines TRBV6-5 with TRBJ1-6, with 7 bases identical to TRBD1. Germline CDR1 MNHEY, CDR2 SVGAGI. V dropped 5 bases and J dropped 2; count of bases not matched to a gene: 3. This CDR3 has 15 amino acids. CDR3 amino acids: CASSHRGTYNSPLHF. DNA of the CDR3: TGTGCCAGCAGTCACAGGGGTACCTATAATTCACCCCTCCACTTT.

The genes are TRBV7-9 and TRBJ1-5; the match to TRBD1 covers 7 bases. V was pared by 5 bases and J by 5 bases, with 6 bases of the junction left unmatched. The CDR3 runs 14 residues. Germline V gene sequence: CDR1 SEHNR, CDR2 FQNEAQ (reference sequence). CDR3 in DNA: TGTGCCAGCAGCAAAGGACAGGTCGATCAGCCCCAGCATTTT. This translates into CASSKGQVDQPQHF.

V and J are TRBV19 and TRBJ1-2; perhaps TRBD1 as D (5 bases). The CDR3 consists of 14 residues. V gave up 9 bases and J gave up 6 bases, with 20 bases separating them. The germline gives CDR1 LNHDA, CDR2 SQIVND (reference sequence). The CDR3 DNA sequence: TGTGCCAGCCAACAGGACCACATTACTGATGGCTACACCTTC. Translation: CASQQDHITDGYTF.

This clone occurred once. The chain carries TRBV12-3 or TRBV12-4 and TRBJ2-5, with unresolved D. The CDR3 has 12 residues. V was clipped by 3 bases and J by 5 bases, with 7 bases between them. Written as DNA, the CDR3 is TGTGCCAGCAGTTTTACTTTCGAGACCCAGTACTTC. Translating it yields CASSFTFETQYF.

This clone was counted once. V and J are TRBV7-9 and TRBJ1-2, with no clear D. The length of the CDR3 is 14 residues. With 0 bases removed from V and 5 bases from J, the gap between germline ends came to 10 bases. Germline-derived CDR1 and CDR2 are SEHNR and FQNEAQ (reference sequence). The CDR3: CASSLAFPEYGYTF. CDR3 DNA: TGTGCCAGCAGCTTAGCGTTTCCCGAGTATGGCTACACCTTC.

The chain links TRBV5-8 to TRBJ1-5, with no clear D. The CDR3 sequence is 14 residues long. V was cut by 0 bases and J by 4 bases, with 8 bases left in between. Germline V gene sequence: CDR1 SGHTS, CDR2 YDEGEE. CDR3 protein: CASSLALPNQPQHF. The CDR3 bases are TGTGCCAGCAGCTTGGCACTACCGAATCAGCCCCAGCATTTT.

V and J are TRBV5-8 and TRBJ2-3; perhaps TRBD2 as D (5 bases). Germline V gene data show CDR1 as SGHTS and CDR2 as YDEGEE. The V end lost 0 bases, the J end lost 6 bases, and 8 bases lay between the germline ends. CDR3 size: 13 residues. The CDR3 protein is CASSLVGGDTQYF. The CDR3 region has the DNA TGTGCCAGCAGCTTGGTGGGCGGGGATACGCAGTATTTT. Using reference TRBV5-8 and TRBJ2-3 for the parts outside the CDR3, the full variable domain is EAGVTQSPTHLIKTRGQQATLRCSPISGHTSVYWYQQALGLGLQFLLWYDEGEERNRGNFPPRFSGRQFPNYSSELNVNALELEDSALYLCASSLVGGDTQYFGPGTRLTVL.

The chain carries TRBV7-8 and TRBJ1-5, with TRBD1 matching over 9 bases. The junction had 8 bases not matched to a gene; V was cut back by 4 bases and J by 7 bases. The CDR3 consists of 15 residues. The V gene's germline CDR1 is SGHVS and CDR2 FQNEAQ. CDR3 bases: TGTGCCAGCAGCTGGAGACAGGGGGGACGGCAGCCCCAGCATTTT. Translation gives CASSWRQGGRQPQHF.

The J gene is TRBJ2-5, the V gene TRBV5-1, with 13 bases identical to TRBD2. The CDR3 is made up of 17 amino acids. Germline trimming cut 9 bases from V and 5 bases from J; bases unmatched to any gene: 16. Germline assignment: CDR1 SGHRS and CDR2 YFSETQ. CDR3 bases: TGCGCCACGACGAGGACTAGCGGGAGATCACTTGGTGAGACCCAGTACTTC. This translates into CATTRTSGRSLGETQYF.

This clone was found once. V is TRBV5-1 and J is TRBJ1-2, with D perhaps TRBD1 (6 bases). V was shortened by 4 bases and J by 5 bases, with 15 bases between the two germline ends. The germline V gene has CDR1 SGHRS and CDR2 YFSETQ. The CDR3 extends over 14 amino acids. The CDR3 spells CASSPRPGDYGYTF. As DNA, the CDR3 is TGCGCCAGCAGCCCGCGTCCAGGGGATTATGGCTACACCTTC.

The chain couples TRBV3-1 (or the pseudogene TRBV3-2) to TRBJ1-1; D remains unclear. The CDR3 covers 14 residues. Per germline, CDR1 LGHDT and CDR2 YNNKEL (reference sequence). V shed 4 bases and J shed 4 bases, with 13 bases lying between them. The CDR3 nucleotides are TGTGCCAGCAGCCCACCGTTTGGTTCCACTGAAGCTTTCTTT. Its translation: CASSPPFGSTEAFF.

CDR3 protein: CASSQDPGGSEKLFF. The CDR3 nucleotides are TGCGCCAGCAGCCAAGATCCCGGGGGGAGTGAAAAACTGTTTTTT. J is TRBJ1-4 and V is TRBV4-1; D possibly corresponds to TRBD1 (5 bases). The germline V and J ends were trimmed by 0 bases and 7 bases, with 12 bases remaining between them. The V gene's germline CDR1 is MGHRA and CDR2 YSYEKL. The CDR3 runs to 15 residues.

The chain employs TRBV7-8 and TRBJ2-3; 10 positions agree with TRBD1. The CDR3 is 16 residues long. Germline V gene sequence: CDR1 SGHVS, CDR2 FQNEAQ. The V and J ends lost 5 bases and 0 bases, in that order; junction bases with no gene match: 5. CDR3 protein: CASSRRQGASTDTQYF. As DNA, the CDR3 is TGTGCCAGCAGCCGCCGACAGGGGGCGAGCACAGATACGCAGTATTTT.

V is TRBV20-1 and J is TRBJ1-1, with D unresolved. Per the germline V gene, CDR1 is DFQATT and CDR2 is SNEGSKA (reference sequence). The CDR3 is 11 amino acids. The V end was cut by 5 bases, the J end by 3 bases, with 7 bases between. The CDR3 DNA sequence: TGCAGTGCTTCGGAGTACACTGAAGCTTTCTTT. Its translation is CSASEYTEAFF.

V gene TRBV5-4 combines with J gene TRBJ1-2; D is undetermined. The V and J ends lost 7 bases and 0 bases respectively, with 10 bases between them. The CDR3 consists of 13 residues. Germline V gene sequence: CDR1 SGHNT, CDR2 YYREEE (reference sequence). Written as DNA, the CDR3 is TGTGCCAGCGGGAGGCTTACTAACTATGGCTACACCTTC. The encoded protein is CASGRLTNYGYTF.

V usage is TRBV2 and J usage is TRBJ2-7; 13 bases match TRBD2. V lost 8 bases and J lost 5; bases outside the gene matches: 0. CDR1 is SNHLY, CDR2 FYNNEI, per germline. The CDR3 has 12 amino acids. The CDR3 is CASGLAGDEQYF. The CDR3 DNA sequence: TGTGCCAGCGGACTAGCGGGAGACGAGCAGTACTTC.

The rearrangement joins TRBV18 to TRBJ1-1; D possibly corresponds to TRBD1 (5 bases). V lost 3 bases and J 7 bases, leaving 12 bases between the germline ends. Germline lookup yields CDR1 KGHSH and CDR2 LQKENI. This CDR3 is built from 13 residues. CDR3 sequence reads: CASSPLRDLEAFF. The CDR3 DNA sequence: TGTGCCAGCTCACCCCTCAGGGACCTTGAAGCTTTCTTT.

The chain couples TRBV12-3 or TRBV12-4 to TRBJ1-6; D uncertain. The V end was cut by 6 bases, the J end by 9 bases, with 9 bases between. The CDR3 extends over 12 amino acids. The CDR3 region has the DNA TGTGCCAGCAGGATAAGTAGTTCACCCCTCCACTTT. Its translation: CASRISSSPLHF.

The chain joins TRBV6-2 or TRBV6-3 to TRBJ1-6; D gene unclear. Germline-derived CDR1 and CDR2 are MNHEY and SVGEGT. CDR3 length: 16 amino acids. V was shortened by 5 bases and J by 9 bases, with 20 bases between the two germline ends. CDR3 nucleotide sequence: TGTGCCAGCAGTACCACGGTGCGAGGATTATTTTCACCCCTCCACTTT. It specifies CASSTTVRGLFSPLHF.